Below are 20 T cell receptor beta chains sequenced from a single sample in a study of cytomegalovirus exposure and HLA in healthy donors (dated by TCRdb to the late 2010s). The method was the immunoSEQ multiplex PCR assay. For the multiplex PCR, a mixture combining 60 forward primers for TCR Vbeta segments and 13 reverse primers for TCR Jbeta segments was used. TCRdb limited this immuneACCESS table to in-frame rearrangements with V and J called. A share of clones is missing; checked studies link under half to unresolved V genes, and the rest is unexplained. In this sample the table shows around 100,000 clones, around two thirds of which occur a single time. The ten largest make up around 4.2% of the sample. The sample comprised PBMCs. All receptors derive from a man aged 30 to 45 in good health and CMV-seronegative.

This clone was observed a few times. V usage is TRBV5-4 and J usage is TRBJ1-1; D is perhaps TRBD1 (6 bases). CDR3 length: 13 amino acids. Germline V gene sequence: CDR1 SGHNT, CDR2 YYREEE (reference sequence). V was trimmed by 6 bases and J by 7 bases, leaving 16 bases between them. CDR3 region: CASKPAGANEAFF. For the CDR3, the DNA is TGTGCCAGCAAGCCGGCGGGGGCGAATGAAGCTTTCTTT.

CDR3 DNA sequence: TGCGCCAGCAGCGGTTTAGAGGGCTACGAGCAGTACTTC. Translation gives CASSGLEGYEQYF. The rearrangement uses TRBV4-1 and TRBJ2-7; TRBD2 might be the D (5 bases). V shed 5 bases and J shed 3 bases, with 11 bases lying between them. The germline gives CDR1 MGHRA, CDR2 YSYEKL. The CDR3 totals 13 residues.

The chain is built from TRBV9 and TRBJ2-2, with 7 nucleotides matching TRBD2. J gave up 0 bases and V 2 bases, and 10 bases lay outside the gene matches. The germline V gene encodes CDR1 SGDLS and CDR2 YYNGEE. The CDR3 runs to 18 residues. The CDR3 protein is CASSVPSGVDANTGELFF. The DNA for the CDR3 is TGTGCCAGCAGCGTTCCTAGCGGAGTGGACGCGAACACCGGGGAGCTGTTTTTT.

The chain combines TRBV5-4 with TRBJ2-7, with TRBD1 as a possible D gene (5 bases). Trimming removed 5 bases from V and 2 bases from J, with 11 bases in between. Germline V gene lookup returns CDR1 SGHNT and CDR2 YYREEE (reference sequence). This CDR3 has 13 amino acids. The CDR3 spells CASRRGRAYEQYF. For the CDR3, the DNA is TGTGCCAGCAGAAGGGGTCGTGCCTACGAGCAGTACTTC.

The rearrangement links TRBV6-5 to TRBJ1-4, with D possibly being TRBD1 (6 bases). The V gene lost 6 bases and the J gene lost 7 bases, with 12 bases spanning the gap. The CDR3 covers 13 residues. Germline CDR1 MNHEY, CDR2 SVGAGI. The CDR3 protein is CASSLGGGEKLFF. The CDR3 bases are TGTGCCAGCAGCCTTGGGGGCGGTGAAAAACTGTTTTTT.

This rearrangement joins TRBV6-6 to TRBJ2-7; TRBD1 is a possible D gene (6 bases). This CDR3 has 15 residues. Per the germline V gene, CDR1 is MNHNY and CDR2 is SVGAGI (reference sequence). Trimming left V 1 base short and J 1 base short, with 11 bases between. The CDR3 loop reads CASSYWPGQSYEQYF. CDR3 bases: TGTGCCAGCAGTTACTGGCCCGGACAGTCCTACGAGCAGTACTTC.

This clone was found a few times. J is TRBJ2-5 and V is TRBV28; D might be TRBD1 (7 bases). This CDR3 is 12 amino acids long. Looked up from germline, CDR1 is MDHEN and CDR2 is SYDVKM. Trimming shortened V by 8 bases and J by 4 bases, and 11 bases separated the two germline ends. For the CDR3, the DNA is TGTGCCAGCGGCGGGACAGCAGAGACCCAGTACTTC. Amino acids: CASGGTAETQYF.

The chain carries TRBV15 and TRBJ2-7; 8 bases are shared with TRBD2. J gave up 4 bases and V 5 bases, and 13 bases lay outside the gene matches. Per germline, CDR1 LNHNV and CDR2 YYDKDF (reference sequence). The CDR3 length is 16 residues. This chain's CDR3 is CATSQRPGGEGYEQYF. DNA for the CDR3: TGTGCCACCAGCCAGAGGCCCGGGGGGGAGGGTTACGAGCAGTACTTC.

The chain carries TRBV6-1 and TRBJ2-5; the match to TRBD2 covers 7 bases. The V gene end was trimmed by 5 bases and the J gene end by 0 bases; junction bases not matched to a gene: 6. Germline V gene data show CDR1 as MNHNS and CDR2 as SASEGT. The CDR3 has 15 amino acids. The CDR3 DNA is TGTGCCAGCAGTCGGGACTACCAGTACCAAGAGACCCAGTACTTC. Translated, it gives CASSRDYQYQETQYF.

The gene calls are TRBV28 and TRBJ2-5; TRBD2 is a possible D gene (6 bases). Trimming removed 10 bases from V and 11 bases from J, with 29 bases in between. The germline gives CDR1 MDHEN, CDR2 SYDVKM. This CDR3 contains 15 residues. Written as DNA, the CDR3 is TGTGCCACTTCCCCATCACGGCCGGGAGCTGGAGAGCAGTACTTC. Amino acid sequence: CATSPSRPGAGEQYF. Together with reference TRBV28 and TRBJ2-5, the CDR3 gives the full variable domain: DVKVTQSSRYLVKRTGEKVFLECVQDMDHENMFWYRQDPGLGLRLIYFSYDVKMKEKGDIPEGYSVSREKKERFSLILESASTNQTSMYLCATSPSRPGAGEQYFGPGTRLLVL.

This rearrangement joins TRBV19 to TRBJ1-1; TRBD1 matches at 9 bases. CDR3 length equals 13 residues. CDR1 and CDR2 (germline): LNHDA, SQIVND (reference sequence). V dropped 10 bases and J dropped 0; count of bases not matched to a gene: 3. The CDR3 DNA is TGTGCCATCGGGACAGGGCTGAACACTGAAGCTTTCTTT. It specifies CAIGTGLNTEAFF.

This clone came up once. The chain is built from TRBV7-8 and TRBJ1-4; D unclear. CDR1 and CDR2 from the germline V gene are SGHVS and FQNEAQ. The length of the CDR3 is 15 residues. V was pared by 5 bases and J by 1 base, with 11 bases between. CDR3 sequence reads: CASSTRHLTNEKLFF. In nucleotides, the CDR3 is TGTGCCAGCAGCACCCGACACTTAACTAATGAAAAACTGTTTTTT.

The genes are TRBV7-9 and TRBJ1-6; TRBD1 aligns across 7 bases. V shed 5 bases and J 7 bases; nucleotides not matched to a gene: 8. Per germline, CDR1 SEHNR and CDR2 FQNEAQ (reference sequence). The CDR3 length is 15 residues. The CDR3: CASSLLQGRNSPLHF. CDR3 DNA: TGTGCCAGCAGCCTACTACAGGGGCGGAATTCACCCCTCCACTTT.

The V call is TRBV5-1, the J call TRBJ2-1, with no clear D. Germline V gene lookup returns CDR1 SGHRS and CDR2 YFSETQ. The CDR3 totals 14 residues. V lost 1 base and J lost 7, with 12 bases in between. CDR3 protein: CASSLFSGQNEQFF. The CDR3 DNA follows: TGCGCCAGCAGCTTGTTTTCAGGTCAAAATGAGCAGTTCTTC.

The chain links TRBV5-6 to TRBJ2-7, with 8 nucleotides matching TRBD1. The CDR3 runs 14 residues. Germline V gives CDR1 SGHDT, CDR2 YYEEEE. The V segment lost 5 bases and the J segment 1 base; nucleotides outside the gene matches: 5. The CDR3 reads CASRRTGTSYEQYF. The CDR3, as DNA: TGTGCCAGCAGACGGACAGGGACTTCCTACGAGCAGTACTTC.

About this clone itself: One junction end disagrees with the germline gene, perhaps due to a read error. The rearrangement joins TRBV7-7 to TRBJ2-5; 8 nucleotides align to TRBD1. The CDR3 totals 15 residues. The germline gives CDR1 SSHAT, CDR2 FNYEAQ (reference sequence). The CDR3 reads CASSLDGTGGETQYF. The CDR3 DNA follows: TGTGCTAGCAGCTTAGATGGGACAGGAGGAGAGACCCAGTACTTC.

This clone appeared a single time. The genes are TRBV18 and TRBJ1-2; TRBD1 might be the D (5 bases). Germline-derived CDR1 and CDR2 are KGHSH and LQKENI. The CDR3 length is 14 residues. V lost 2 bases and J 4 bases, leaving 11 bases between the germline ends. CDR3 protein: CASSPSDSTYGYTF. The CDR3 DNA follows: TGTGCCAGCTCACCAAGCGACAGTACCTATGGCTACACCTTC.

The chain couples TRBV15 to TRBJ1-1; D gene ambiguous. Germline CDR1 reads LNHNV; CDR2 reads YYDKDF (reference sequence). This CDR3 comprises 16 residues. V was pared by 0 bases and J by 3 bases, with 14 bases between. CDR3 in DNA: TGTGCCACCAGCAGAGATCGGAGTACTCGTGACACTGAAGCTTTCTTT. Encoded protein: CATSRDRSTRDTEAFF.

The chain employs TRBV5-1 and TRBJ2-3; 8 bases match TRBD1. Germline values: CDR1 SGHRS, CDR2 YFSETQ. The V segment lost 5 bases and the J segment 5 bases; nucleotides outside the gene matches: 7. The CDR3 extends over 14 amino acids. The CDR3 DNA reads TGCGCCAGCAGGGTCAGGGGGCCTGGAGATACGCAGTATTTT. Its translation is CASRVRGPGDTQYF.

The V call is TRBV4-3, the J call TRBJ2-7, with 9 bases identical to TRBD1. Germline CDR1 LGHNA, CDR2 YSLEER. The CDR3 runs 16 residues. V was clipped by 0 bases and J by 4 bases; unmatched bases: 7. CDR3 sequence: CASSQDSGTGNYEQYF. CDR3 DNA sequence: TGCGCCAGCAGCCAAGATTCTGGGACAGGGAATTACGAGCAGTACTTC.